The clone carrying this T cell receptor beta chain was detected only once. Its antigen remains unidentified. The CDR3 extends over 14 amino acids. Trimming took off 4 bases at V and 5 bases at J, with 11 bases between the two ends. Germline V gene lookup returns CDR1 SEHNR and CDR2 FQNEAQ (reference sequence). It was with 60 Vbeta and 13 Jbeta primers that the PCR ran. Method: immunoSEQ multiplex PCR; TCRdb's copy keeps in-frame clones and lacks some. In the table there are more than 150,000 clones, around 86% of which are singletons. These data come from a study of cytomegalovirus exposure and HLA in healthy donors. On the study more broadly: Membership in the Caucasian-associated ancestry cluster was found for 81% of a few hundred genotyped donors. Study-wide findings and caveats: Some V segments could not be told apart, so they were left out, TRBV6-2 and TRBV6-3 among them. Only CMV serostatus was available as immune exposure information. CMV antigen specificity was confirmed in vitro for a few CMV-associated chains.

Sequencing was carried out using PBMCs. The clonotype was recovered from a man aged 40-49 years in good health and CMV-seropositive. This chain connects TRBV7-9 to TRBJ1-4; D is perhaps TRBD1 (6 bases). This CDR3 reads CASSSRTANEKLFF. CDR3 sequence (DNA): TGTGCCAGCAGCTCCCGGACAGCCAATGAAAAACTGTTTTTT. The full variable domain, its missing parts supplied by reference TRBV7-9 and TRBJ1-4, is DTGVSQNPRHKITKRGQNVTFRCDPISEHNRLYWYRQTLGQGPEFLTYFQNEAQLEKSRLLSDRFSAERPKGSFSTLEIQRTEQGDSAMYLCASSSRTANEKLFFGSGTQLSVL.